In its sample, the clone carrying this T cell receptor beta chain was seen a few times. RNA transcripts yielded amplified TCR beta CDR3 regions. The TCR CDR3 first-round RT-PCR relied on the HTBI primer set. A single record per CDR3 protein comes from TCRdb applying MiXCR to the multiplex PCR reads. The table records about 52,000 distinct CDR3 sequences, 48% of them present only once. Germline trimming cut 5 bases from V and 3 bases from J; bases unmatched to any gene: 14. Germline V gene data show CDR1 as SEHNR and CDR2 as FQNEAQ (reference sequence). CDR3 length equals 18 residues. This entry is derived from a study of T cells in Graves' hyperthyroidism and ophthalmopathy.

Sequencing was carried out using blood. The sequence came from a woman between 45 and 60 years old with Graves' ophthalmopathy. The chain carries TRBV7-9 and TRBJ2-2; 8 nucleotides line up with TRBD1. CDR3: CASSHSGAGGSDTGELFF. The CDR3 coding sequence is TGTGCCAGCAGCCATTCTGGGGCAGGGGGCTCTGACACCGGGGAGCTGTTTTTT.